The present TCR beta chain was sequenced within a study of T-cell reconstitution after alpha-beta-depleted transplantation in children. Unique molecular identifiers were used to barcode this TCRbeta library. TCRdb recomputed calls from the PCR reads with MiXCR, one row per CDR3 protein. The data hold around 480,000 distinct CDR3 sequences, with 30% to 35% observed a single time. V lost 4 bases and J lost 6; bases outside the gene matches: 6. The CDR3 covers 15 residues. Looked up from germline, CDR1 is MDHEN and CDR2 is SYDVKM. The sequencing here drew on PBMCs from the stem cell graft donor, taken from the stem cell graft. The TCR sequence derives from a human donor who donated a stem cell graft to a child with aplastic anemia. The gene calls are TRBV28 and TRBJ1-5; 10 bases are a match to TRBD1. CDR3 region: CASSSKGTGVQPQHF. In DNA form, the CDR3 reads TGTGCCAGCAGTTCGAAAGGGACAGGGGTTCAGCCCCAGCATTTT.